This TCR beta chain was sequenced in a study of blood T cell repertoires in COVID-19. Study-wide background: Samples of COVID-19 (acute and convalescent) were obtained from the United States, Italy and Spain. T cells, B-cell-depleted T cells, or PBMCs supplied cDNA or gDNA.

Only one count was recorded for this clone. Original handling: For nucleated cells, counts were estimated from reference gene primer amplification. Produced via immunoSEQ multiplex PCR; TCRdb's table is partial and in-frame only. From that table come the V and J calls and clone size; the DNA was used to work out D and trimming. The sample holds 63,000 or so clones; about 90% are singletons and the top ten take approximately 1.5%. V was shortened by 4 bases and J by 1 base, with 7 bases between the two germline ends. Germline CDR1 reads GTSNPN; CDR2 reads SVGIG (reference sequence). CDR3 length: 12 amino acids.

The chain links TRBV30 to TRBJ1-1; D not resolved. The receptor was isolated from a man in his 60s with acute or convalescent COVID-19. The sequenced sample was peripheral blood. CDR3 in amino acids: CAWTTTNTEAFF. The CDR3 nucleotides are TGTGCCTGGACGACTACGAACACTGAAGCTTTCTTT.